The sequence of this TCR beta chain was determined in a study of identical twins. Study-level results: In beta out-of-frame sequences, the excess sharing between twins was weaker. Whereas memory repertoires showed no such difference, abundant cord blood beta clonotypes carried fewer insertions. Twin-shared out-of-frame alpha sequences showed excess low generation probability.

TCRdb fed the 5' RACE reads into MiXCR, producing one record per CDR3 protein. This table has around 250,000 distinct CDR3 sequences, 9.5% to 15% appearing once. This clonotype was found many times. Its antigen is unidentified. Germline CDR1 and CDR2: SGHAT and FQNNGV. V shed 5 bases and J shed 10 bases, with 18 bases lying between them. CDR3 length: 13 amino acids. Only healthy Caucasians were enrolled as donors. These data were also filed under a second study, of yellow fever vaccine responses in identical twins.

Sequencing was done on a sample of memory (CD45RO+) T cells sorted from blood. This chain uses TRBV11-2 with TRBJ2-7; D uncertain. The TCR was taken from a woman between 18 and 29 years old in good health. This CDR3 is CASSADRAPIQYF. The CDR3 coding sequence is TGTGCCAGCAGCGCAGACCGGGCCCCGATTCAGTACTTC.